The rows below give T cell receptor beta chains drawn from one sample of a study of OX40 agonist ivuxolimab in advanced cancers. Here immunoSEQ multiplex PCR was the method, and the copy in TCRdb shows in-frame clones only, minus some. This repertoire shows under 20,000 clones, around 70% found once; its top ten account for around 20%. Material: CD4+ or CD8+ T cells sorted from blood, obtained in a trial of the OX40 agonist ivuxolimab. These receptors were taken from an adult with an advanced solid tumor such as melanoma, head and neck, liver or kidney cancer. CDR3s include the opening cysteine and the closing phenylalanine or tryptophan. Fields, in order: CDR3 protein, V gene.

CASSFTRDRAYTEAFF	TRBV28
CASSLSGLAGEQYF	TRBV11-2
CASSKRPSHRDTGELFF	TRBV21-1
CASSPPTSSNTDTQYF	TRBV7-8
CASSWFQETQYF	TRBV28
CASGPENQPQHF	TRBV6-5
CASSRGGEQYF	TRBV28
CAISESTLGTLYGYTF	TRBV10-3
CASALDGSVGYEQYF	TRBV19
CASRFGGGAFF	TRBV28
CASSYPPSGTETQYF	TRBV6-5
CASSADFSSYNEQFF	TRBV28
CASSVALAGLNEQFF	TRBV27
CASSLRAGGSNEQFF	TRBV7-2
CASSLSLAGERGGELFF	TRBV27
CASTKGEGTGELFF	TRBV7-9
CASSLGQGLNTGELFF	TRBV5-1
CASSFGLGELFF	TRBV28
CASSQESYLSYNEQFF	TRBV4-1
CASGPGQGNEQYF	TRBV28
CASSQESSALTGAWIGYTF	TRBV14
CASSRENTGELFF	TRBV27
CAISDGRILEQYF	TRBV10-3
CASSLSWDREGYTF	TRBV7-9
CASSHPAGGYEQYF	TRBV4-1
CASSQDPLNTEAFF	TRBV4-1
CASSSATGAYEQYF	TRBV19
CASSQERGYEQYF	TRBV4-1
CARSSEPTNTGELFF	TRBV5-3
CASSLTGTVDNEQFF	TRBV5-1
CASSLSGNTIYF	TRBV28
CAWSGDRGGQPQHF	TRBV30
CASSLIGGNHEQFF	TRBV28
CASSYGGGGSYEQYF	TRBV6-5
CASSWTSSYEQYF	TRBV5-1
CASSSGTSGSGYNEQFF	TRBV10-1
CASSLGLAGGSYTDTQYF	TRBV5-4
CASQSPDRFYGYTF	TRBV28
CASSRTGAAAEKLFF	TRBV11-2
CASSFLTAEAFF	TRBV11-2
CASTDESGGDGYTF	TRBV19
CASGTSGSSYEQYF	TRBV2
CSVFRTGELFF	TRBV29-1
CASSSPGQGEDIQYF	TRBV7-9
CASSLEASGERNIQYF	TRBV7-6